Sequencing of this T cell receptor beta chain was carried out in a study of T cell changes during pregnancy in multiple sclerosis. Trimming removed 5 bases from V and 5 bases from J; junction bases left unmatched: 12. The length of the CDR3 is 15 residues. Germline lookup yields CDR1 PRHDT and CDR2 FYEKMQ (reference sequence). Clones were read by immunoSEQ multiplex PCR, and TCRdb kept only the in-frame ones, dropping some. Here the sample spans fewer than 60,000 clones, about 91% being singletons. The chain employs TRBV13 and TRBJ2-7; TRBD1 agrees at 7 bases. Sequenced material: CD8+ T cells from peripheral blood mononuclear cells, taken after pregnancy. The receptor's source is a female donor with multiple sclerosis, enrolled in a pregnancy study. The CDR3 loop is CASSRRQGKRDEQYF. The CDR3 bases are TGTGCCAGCAGCAGGCGACAGGGCAAGAGGGACGAGCAGTACTTC.